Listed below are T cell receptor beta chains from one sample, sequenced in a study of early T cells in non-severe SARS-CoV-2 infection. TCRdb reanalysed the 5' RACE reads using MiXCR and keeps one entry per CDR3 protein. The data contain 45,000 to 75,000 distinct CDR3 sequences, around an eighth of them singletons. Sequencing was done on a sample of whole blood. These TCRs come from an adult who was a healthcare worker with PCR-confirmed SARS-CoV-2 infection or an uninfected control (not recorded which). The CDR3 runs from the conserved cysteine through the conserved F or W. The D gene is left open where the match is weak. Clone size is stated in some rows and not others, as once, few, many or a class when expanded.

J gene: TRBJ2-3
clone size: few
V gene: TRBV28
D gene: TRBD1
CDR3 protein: CASSLYRGDTQYF
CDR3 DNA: TGTGCCAGCAGTTTATACAGGGGAGATACGCAGTATTTT

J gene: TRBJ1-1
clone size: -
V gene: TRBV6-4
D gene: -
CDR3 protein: CASSEDRNTEAFF
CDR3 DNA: TGTGCCAGCAGTGAGGACAGGAACACTGAAGCTTTCTTT

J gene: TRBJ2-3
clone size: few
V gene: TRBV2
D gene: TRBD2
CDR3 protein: CASSTGGGTDTQYF
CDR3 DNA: TGTGCCAGCAGTACCGGGGGGGGGACAGATACGCAGTATTTT

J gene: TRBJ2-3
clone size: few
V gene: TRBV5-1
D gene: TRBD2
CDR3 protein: CASSLGREGDTQYF
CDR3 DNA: TGCGCCAGCAGCTTGGGCAGGGAGGGAGATACGCAGTATTTT

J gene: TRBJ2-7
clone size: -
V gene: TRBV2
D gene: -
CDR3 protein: CASSLQSYEQYF
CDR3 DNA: TGTGCCAGCAGTCTACAGTCCTACGAGCAGTACTTC

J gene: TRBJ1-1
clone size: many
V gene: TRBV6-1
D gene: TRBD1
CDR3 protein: CASSPREGGKTEAFF
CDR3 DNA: TGTGCCAGCAGTCCCCGCGAAGGGGGCAAGACTGAAGCTTTCTTT

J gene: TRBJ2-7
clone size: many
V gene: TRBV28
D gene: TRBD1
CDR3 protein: CASSPPPTGVVEQYF
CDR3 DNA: TGTGCCAGCAGTCCACCTCCGACAGGGGTCGTCGAGCAGTACTTC

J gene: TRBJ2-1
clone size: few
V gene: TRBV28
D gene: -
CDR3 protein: CASIGFSEQFF
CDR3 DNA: TGTGCCAGCATTGGCTTTAGTGAGCAGTTCTTC

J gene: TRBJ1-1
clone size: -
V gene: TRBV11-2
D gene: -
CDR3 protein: CASSHHYRENYEAFF
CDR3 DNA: TGTGCCAGCAGCCATCACTACCGAGAAAACTATGAAGCTTTCTTT

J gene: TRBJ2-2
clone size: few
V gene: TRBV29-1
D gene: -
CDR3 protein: CSVETRRTGELFF
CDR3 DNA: TGCAGCGTTGAAACTAGACGGACCGGGGAGCTGTTTTTT

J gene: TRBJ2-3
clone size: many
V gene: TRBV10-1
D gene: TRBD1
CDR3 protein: CASSESRGPVTDTQYF
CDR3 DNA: TGCGCCAGCAGTGAGTCGAGGGGGCCGGTCACAGATACGCAGTATTTT

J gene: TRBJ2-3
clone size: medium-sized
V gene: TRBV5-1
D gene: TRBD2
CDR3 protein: CASSFLSSGRATDTQYF
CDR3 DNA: TGCGCCAGCAGCTTCCTTTCTAGCGGGAGGGCCACAGATACGCAGTATTTT

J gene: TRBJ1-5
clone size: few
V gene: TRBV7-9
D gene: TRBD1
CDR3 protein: CASSLAPDRDQPQHF
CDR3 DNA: TGTGCCAGCAGCTTAGCCCCGGACAGGGATCAGCCCCAGCATTTT

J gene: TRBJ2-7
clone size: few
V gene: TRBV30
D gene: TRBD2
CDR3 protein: CASQLAGGYEQYF
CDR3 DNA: TGTGCCTCGCAACTAGCGGGGGGATACGAGCAGTACTTC

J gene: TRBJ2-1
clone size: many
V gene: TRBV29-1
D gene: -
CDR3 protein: CSVNPRSDEQFF
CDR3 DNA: TGCAGCGTTAACCCTCGAAGCGATGAGCAGTTCTTC

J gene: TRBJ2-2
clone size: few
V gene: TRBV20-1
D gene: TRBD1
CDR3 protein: CSATIETGATGELFF
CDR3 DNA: TGCAGTGCTACAATAGAGACAGGGGCCACCGGGGAGCTGTTTTTT

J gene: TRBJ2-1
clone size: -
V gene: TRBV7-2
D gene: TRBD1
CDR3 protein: CASSLGDRGNNEQFF
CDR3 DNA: TGTGCCAGCAGCTTAGGGGACAGGGGAAACAATGAGCAGTTCTTC

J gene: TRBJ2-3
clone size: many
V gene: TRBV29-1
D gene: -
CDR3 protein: CSTGLSGADTQYF
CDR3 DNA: TGCAGCACGGGCTTGTCGGGGGCAGATACGCAGTATTTT

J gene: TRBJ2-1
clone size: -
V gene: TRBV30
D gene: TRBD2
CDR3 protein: CAWTLAGDLGEQFF
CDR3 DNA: TGTGCCTGGACCCTAGCGGGAGATCTCGGTGAGCAGTTCTTC

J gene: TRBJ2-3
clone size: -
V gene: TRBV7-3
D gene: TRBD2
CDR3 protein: CASSSTSGGTDTQYF
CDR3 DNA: TGTGCCAGCAGCTCGACTAGCGGGGGAACAGATACGCAGTATTTT

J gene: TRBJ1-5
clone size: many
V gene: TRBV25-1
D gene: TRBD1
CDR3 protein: CASSDGQGALQPQHF
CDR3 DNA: TGTGCCAGCAGTGACGGACAGGGGGCTTTGCAGCCCCAGCATTTT

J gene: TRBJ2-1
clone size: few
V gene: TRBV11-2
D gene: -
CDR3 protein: CASSLTRPGGNNEQFF
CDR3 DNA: TGTGCCAGCAGCTTGACCCGTCCCGGCGGGAACAATGAGCAGTTCTTC

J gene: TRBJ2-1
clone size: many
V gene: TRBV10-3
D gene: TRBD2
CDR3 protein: CAINIAGGPRDEQFF
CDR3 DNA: TGTGCCATCAATATAGCGGGAGGGCCTAGGGATGAGCAGTTCTTC

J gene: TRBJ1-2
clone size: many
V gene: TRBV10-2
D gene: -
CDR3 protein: CASSDGQHYGYTF
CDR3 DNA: TGCGCCAGCAGTGACGGACAGCACTATGGCTACACCTTC

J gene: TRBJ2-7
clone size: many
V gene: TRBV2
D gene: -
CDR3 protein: CASSVARFYEQYF
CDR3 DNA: TGTGCCAGCAGTGTGGCTCGTTTTTACGAGCAGTACTTC

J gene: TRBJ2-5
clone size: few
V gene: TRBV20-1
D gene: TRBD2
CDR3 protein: CSATTGLAQETQYF
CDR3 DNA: TGCAGTGCTACTACCGGACTAGCCCAAGAGACCCAGTACTTC

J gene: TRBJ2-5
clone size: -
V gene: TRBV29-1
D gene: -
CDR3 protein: CSVESPGAETQYF
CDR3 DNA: TGCAGCGTTGAAAGTCCGGGGGCAGAGACCCAGTACTTC

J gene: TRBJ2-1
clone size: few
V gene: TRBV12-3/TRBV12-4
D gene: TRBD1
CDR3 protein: CASSLDRDRGNEQFF
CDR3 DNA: TGTGCCAGCAGTTTGGACCGGGACAGGGGGAATGAGCAGTTCTTC